Each of the 26 T cell receptor beta chains below was sequenced from the same sample in a study of blood T cell repertoires in COVID-19. The method was immunoSEQ multiplex PCR; TCRdb's version includes in-frame clones alone and lacks a portion of them. Among about 340,000 clones, about 90% were seen once, and the ten largest hold roughly 3.4%. Source material: peripheral blood. Receptor source: a woman under 30 who had recovered from COVID-19.

This chain uses TRBV28 with TRBJ2-1; possibly TRBD2 for D (5 bases). CDR3 size: 15 residues. Germline CDR1 is MDHEN and CDR2 is SYDVKM. Trimming stripped 3 bases from V and 3 bases from J, with 12 bases between. CDR3: CASSFSPGSYNEQFF. The CDR3 bases are TGTGCCAGCAGTTTCTCTCCGGGGAGCTACAATGAGCAGTTCTTC.

The V and J genes are TRBV7-2 and TRBJ2-5, with a possible D match to TRBD2 (6 bases). Trimming removed 5 bases at V and 4 bases at J, with 23 bases between. The length of the CDR3 is 17 residues. Germline V CDR1 and CDR2: SGHTA, FQGNSA. The CDR3 coding sequence is TGTGCCAGCAGCCAGAGGCCCCCGGGACTCGGGGGAGAGACCCAGTACTTC. Protein sequence: CASSQRPPGLGGETQYF. Drawing the rest from reference TRBV7-2 and TRBJ2-5, the complete variable domain is GAGVSQSPSNKVTEKGKDVELRCDPISGHTALYWYRQSLGQGLEFLIYFQGNSAPDKSGLPSDRFSAERTGGSVSTLTIQRTQQEDSAVYLCASSQRPPGLGGETQYFGPGTRLLVL.

A word on this clone: A read error is likely, as this CDR3 ends without the conserved phenylalanine or tryptophan. The DNA is left out, because the CDR3 cannot be placed on it with certainty; the CDR3 is given as TCRdb lists it. J is TRBJ1-5 and V is TRBV19; TRBD1 was called by the table and not checked on the DNA. With termini counted, the CDR3 has 10 amino acids. The germline V gene encodes CDR1 LNHDA and CDR2 SQIVND (reference sequence). The CDR3: CASRRVVLFC.

This chain uses TRBV11-3 with TRBJ2-2; 10 nucleotides match TRBD2. Trimming removed 4 bases from V and 8 bases from J; junction bases left unmatched: 10. CDR3 length: 16 residues. Germline assignment: CDR1 SGHNT and CDR2 YENEEA. The CDR3 DNA sequence: TGTGCCAGCAGCTCCTTACTAGCGGGATTACCGGGGGAGCTGTTTTTT. This sequence encodes CASSSLLAGLPGELFF.

V is TRBV11-3 and J is TRBJ2-5; D perhaps matches TRBD2 (6 bases). The CDR3 is 14 amino acids. Germline assignment: CDR1 SGHNT and CDR2 YENEEA. V gave up 5 bases and J gave up 5 bases, with 15 bases separating them. CDR3 sequence (DNA): TGTGCCAGCAGCCCCGAACTAGCAGTGGAGACCCAGTACTTC. Translation gives CASSPELAVETQYF.

The CDR3 reads CASSQIQGQIMNTEAFF. CDR3 DNA: TGTGCCAGCAGCCAAATACAGGGACAGATTATGAACACTGAAGCTTTCTTT. The chain has TRBV7-9 and TRBJ1-1, with 7 bases lining up with TRBD1. CDR3 size: 17 residues. V trimming: 5 bases; J trimming: 0 bases; junction bases outside the gene matches: 12. Germline V gives CDR1 SEHNR, CDR2 FQNEAQ (reference sequence).

Here the CDR3 reads CASSRVDYGYTF. For the CDR3, the DNA is TGTGCCAGCAGTCGGGTGGACTATGGCTACACCTTC. This chain uses TRBV6-2 or TRBV6-3 with TRBJ1-2; no clear D gene. CDR3 length: 12 residues. V lost 5 bases and J 3 bases, leaving 7 bases between the germline ends. Germline V CDR1 and CDR2: MNHEY, SVGEGT.

The V gene is TRBV2, the J gene TRBJ1-1; TRBD1 is a possible D gene (5 bases). Germline V gene data show CDR1 as SNHLY and CDR2 as FYNNEI. The length of the CDR3 is 14 residues. V was shortened by 5 bases and J by 5 bases, with 15 bases between the two germline ends. CDR3: CASSPVRGGTEAFF. The CDR3 region has the DNA TGTGCCAGCAGTCCTGTTCGGGGGGGGACTGAAGCTTTCTTT.

The chain couples TRBV9 to TRBJ1-4; 8 bases align to TRBD1. Germline V lookup: CDR1 SGDLS, CDR2 YYNGEE. The V and J ends lost 3 bases and 7 bases, in that order; junction bases with no gene match: 8. The CDR3 has 15 amino acids. The CDR3 loop reads CASSAQTGDGEKLFF. The DNA for the CDR3 is TGTGCCAGCAGCGCTCAGACAGGGGACGGTGAAAAACTGTTTTTT.

The rearrangement uses TRBV5-6 and TRBJ1-2; no clear D gene. Trimming left V 0 bases short and J 0 bases short, with 9 bases between. Germline values: CDR1 SGHDT, CDR2 YYEEEE. The CDR3 consists of 15 residues. The CDR3 DNA follows: TGTGCCAGCAGCTTGGACCCTGCGGCTAACTATGGCTACACCTTC. Protein: CASSLDPAANYGYTF.

This chain connects TRBV7-9 to TRBJ1-2; maybe TRBD1 (6 bases). Germline loops: CDR1 SEHNR, CDR2 FQNEAQ (reference sequence). CDR3 length: 13 amino acids. V was shortened by 4 bases and J by 7 bases, with 13 bases between the two germline ends. This CDR3 is CASSSVGGLGYTF. The CDR3 DNA is TGTGCCAGCAGCTCCGTCGGGGGGCTTGGCTACACCTTC.

This chain links TRBV30 with TRBJ2-3, with 11 bases fitting TRBD2. Germline CDR1 GTSNPN, CDR2 SVGIG (reference sequence). V gave up 2 bases and J gave up 4 bases; unmatched junction bases: 14. This CDR3 has 18 amino acids. The CDR3 region has the DNA TGTGCCTGGAGTCGGTCCACCCTACTAGCGGGAGTTTCAGATACGCAGTATTTT. Amino acid sequence: CAWSRSTLLAGVSDTQYF.

This sequence joins TRBV7-6 and TRBJ1-1, with D maybe TRBD1 (6 bases). V was shortened by 5 bases and J by 3 bases, with 22 bases between the two germline ends. CDR3 length equals 17 residues. Germline assignment: CDR1 SGHVS and CDR2 FNYEAQ. The CDR3 loop reads CASSPSADSRFDTEAFF. The DNA for the CDR3 is TGTGCCAGCAGCCCGAGTGCGGACAGTAGGTTTGACACTGAAGCTTTCTTT.

The rearrangement links TRBV23-1 to TRBJ1-4, with D unclear. TRBV23-1 is assigned to the ORF class and has an uncertain function. V gave up 3 bases and J gave up 0 bases, with 20 bases separating them. This CDR3 region has 19 residues. The CDR3 DNA is TGCGCCAGCAGTCACTCTTCTACCCAGGATGGTGCAACTAATGAAAAACTGTTTTTT. Amino acids: CASSHSSTQDGATNEKLFF.

V usage is TRBV9 and J usage is TRBJ2-5; D is unclear. The V and J ends lost 3 bases and 2 bases respectively, with 8 bases between them. The germline V gene has CDR1 SGDLS and CDR2 YYNGEE. The CDR3 runs to 13 residues. The DNA for the CDR3 is TGTGCCAGCAGCGCGACATCACAAGAGACCCAGTACTTC. Amino acids: CASSATSQETQYF.

This chain joins TRBV11-2 and TRBJ2-5; TRBD2 matches 11 bases. CDR3 size: 17 residues. The germline gives CDR1 SGHAT, CDR2 FQNNGV. Trimming removed 4 bases from V and 0 bases from J; junction bases left unmatched: 7. For the CDR3, the DNA is TGTGCCAGCAGCTCGGGACTAGCGGACACGTACCAAGAGACCCAGTACTTC. It specifies CASSSGLADTYQETQYF.

V usage is TRBV5-6 and J usage is TRBJ2-1, with D perhaps matching TRBD1 (6 bases). The CDR3 runs 16 residues. Germline V gene data show CDR1 as SGHDT and CDR2 as YYEEEE. Trimming took 4 bases from V and 0 from J, leaving 14 bases between them. The CDR3 here is CASSGGYPSSYNEQFF. The CDR3 DNA sequence: TGTGCCAGCAGCGGGGGCTACCCCAGCTCCTACAATGAGCAGTTCTTC.

The chain uses TRBV6-2 or TRBV6-3 and TRBJ2-7, with 9 bases identical to TRBD2. The ends lost 2 bases at V and 2 bases at J; junction bases unmatched: 10. This CDR3 spans 17 amino acids. CDR1 and CDR2 (germline): MNHEY, SVGEGT. Here the CDR3 reads CASSYARAGGGTYEQYV. In DNA form, the CDR3 reads TGTGCCAGCAGTTACGCCCGCGCGGGAGGGGGGACCTACGAGCAGTACGTC.

This rearrangement joins TRBV3-1 (or the pseudogene TRBV3-2) to TRBJ2-7; TRBD1 aligns across 7 bases. CDR1 LGHDT and CDR2 YNNKEL come from the germline V gene (reference sequence). The CDR3 length is 15 residues. J lost 2 bases, V lost 4 bases, and 8 bases had no gene match. CDR3 DNA: TGTGCCAGCAGCCCCTCCGGGACAGCTCCCTACGAGCAGTACGTC. Translated, it gives CASSPSGTAPYEQYV.

V usage is TRBV3-1 (or the pseudogene TRBV3-2) and J usage is TRBJ1-2; 8 positions agree with TRBD1. Unmatched junction bases numbered 14, after V lost 1 base and J lost 7 bases. Germline V gene sequence: CDR1 LGHDT, CDR2 YNNKEL (reference sequence). The CDR3 loop spans 17 amino acids. Here the CDR3 DNA reads TGTGCCAGCAGCCAAGGTGGACAGGGTGGCCCCCCCTCTGGCTACACCTTC. Translating it yields CASSQGGQGGPPSGYTF.

In its sample, this clone was seen once. The chain is built from TRBV27 and TRBJ2-1, with 9 nucleotides matching TRBD2. Germline loops: CDR1 MNHEY, CDR2 SMNVEV (reference sequence). Losses at the gene ends were 5 bases for V and 8 bases for J; bases not matched to a gene: 19. The CDR3 loop spans 18 amino acids. The CDR3, as DNA: TGTGCCAGCAGTATCCGAGGTGGGGGGACTAGCCGGATCTATGAGCAGTTCTTC. It codes for CASSIRGGGTSRIYEQFF.

The chain uses TRBV5-1 and TRBJ1-1; TRBD1 matches at 7 bases. Per the germline V gene, CDR1 is SGHRS and CDR2 is YFSETQ. The CDR3 consists of 17 residues. Germline trimming cut 0 bases from V and 1 base from J; bases unmatched to any gene: 9. CDR3: CASSLAIAGGRNTEAFF. The CDR3 bases are TGCGCCAGCAGCTTGGCCATTGCAGGGGGACGGAACACTGAAGCTTTCTTT.

V and J are TRBV23-1 and TRBJ2-4, with D perhaps TRBD2 (6 bases). TRBV23-1 is recorded as an ORF, its role being uncertain. The CDR3 is 14 amino acids. The germline V and J ends were trimmed by 6 bases and 9 bases, with 18 bases remaining between them. CDR3 region: CASSHRPWGVIQYF. The CDR3 bases are TGCGCCAGCAGCCATCGGCCCTGGGGGGTCATTCAGTACTTC.

The chain links TRBV19 to TRBJ1-4; D is uncertain. This CDR3 comprises 14 residues. Germline V gene lookup returns CDR1 LNHDA and CDR2 SQIVND (reference sequence). Trimming removed 3 bases from V and 3 bases from J, with 8 bases in between. The CDR3 loop is CASSIRFANEKLFF. The CDR3 nucleotides read TGTGCCAGTAGTATCAGGTTTGCTAATGAAAAACTGTTTTTT. Full variable domain (rest looked up from reference TRBV19 and TRBJ1-4): DGGITQSPKYLFRKEGQNVTLSCEQNLNHDAMYWYRQDPGQGLRLIYYSQIVNDFQKGDIAEGYSVSREKKESFPLTVTSAQKNPTAFYLCASSIRFANEKLFFGSGTQLSVL.

Concerning this clone itself: One end of the junction is discordant with germline, which a read error may explain. The V call is TRBV11-2, the J call TRBJ1-4; perhaps TRBD1 as D (6 bases). The CDR3 covers 16 residues. Germline CDR1 SGHAT, CDR2 FQNNGV. The CDR3 bases are TGTGCCACCAGCAAACAGGGTACCGACGTGGGTGAAAAACTGTTTTTT. Protein sequence: CATSKQGTDVGEKLFF.

CDR3 region: CASSEEDRGRETQYF. CDR3 bases: TGTGCCAGCAGCGAAGAGGACAGGGGGCGGGAGACCCAGTACTTC. The chain has TRBV9 and TRBJ2-5; TRBD1 matches 11 bases. The CDR3 length is 15 residues. Germline CDR1 and CDR2: SGDLS and YYNGEE. V gave up 3 bases and J gave up 5 bases; unmatched junction bases: 6.